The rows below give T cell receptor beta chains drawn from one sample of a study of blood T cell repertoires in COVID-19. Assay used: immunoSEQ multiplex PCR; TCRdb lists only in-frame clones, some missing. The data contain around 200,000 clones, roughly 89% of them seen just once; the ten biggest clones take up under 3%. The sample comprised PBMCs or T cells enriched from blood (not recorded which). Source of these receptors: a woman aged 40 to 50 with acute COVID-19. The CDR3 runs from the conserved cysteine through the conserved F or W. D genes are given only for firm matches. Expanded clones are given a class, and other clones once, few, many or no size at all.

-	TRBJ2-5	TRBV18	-	CASSPGQQETQYF	TGTGCCAGCTCACCGGGACAACAAGAGACCCAGTACTTC
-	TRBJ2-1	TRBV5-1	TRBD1	CASSLVGQASYNEQFF	TGCGCCAGCAGCTTGGTGGGACAGGCCTCCTACAATGAGCAGTTCTTC
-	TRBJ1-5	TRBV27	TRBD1	CASSLAGTGGARQPQHF	TGTGCCAGCAGTTTAGCGGGGACAGGGGGCGCGAGGCAGCCCCAGCATTTT
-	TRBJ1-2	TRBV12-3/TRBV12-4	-	CATSKAGNYGYTF	TGTGCCACTTCTAAGGCCGGGAACTATGGCTACACCTTC
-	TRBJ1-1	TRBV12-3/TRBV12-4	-	CASSVGVPEAFF	TGTGCCAGCAGCGTAGGGGTCCCTGAAGCTTTCTTT
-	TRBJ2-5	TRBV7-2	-	CASSLARETQYF	TGTGCCAGCAGCTTAGCCAGGGAGACCCAGTACTTC
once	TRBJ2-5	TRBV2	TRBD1	CASRGPGGPWETQYF	TGTGCCAGCAGGGGCCCAGGGGGTCCCTGGGAGACCCAGTACTTC
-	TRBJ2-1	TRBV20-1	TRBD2	CSASSGTSAYNEQFF	TGCAGTGCTAGTTCCGGGACTAGCGCCTACAATGAGCAGTTCTTC
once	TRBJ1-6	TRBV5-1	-	CASSPGQQYSPLHF	TGCGCCAGCAGCCCCGGACAGCAGTATTCACCCCTCCACTTT
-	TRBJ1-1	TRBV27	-	CASSRTDSLIPEAFF	TGTGCCAGCAGCCGAACGGACAGCCTCATCCCTGAAGCTTTCTTT
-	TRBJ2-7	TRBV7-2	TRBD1	CASGDRAFSYEQYF	TGTGCCAGCGGAGACAGGGCCTTCTCCTACGAGCAGTACTTC
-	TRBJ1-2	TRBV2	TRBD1	CASSEPGGPYYGYTF	TGTGCCAGCAGTGAGCCAGGGGGCCCTTACTATGGCTACACCTTC
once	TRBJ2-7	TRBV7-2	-	CASSLRFGGIYEQYF	TGTGCCAGCAGCCTAAGGTTTGGAGGAATCTACGAGCAGTACTTC
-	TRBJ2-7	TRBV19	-	CASKPSGGSHEQYF	TGTGCCAGTAAGCCCTCGGGTGGGAGCCACGAGCAGTACTTC
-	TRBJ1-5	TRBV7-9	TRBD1	CASSSGQGNMEPQHF	TGTGCCAGCAGCTCGGGACAGGGGAATATGGAGCCCCAGCATTTT
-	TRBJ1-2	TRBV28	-	CATSGRFGGLVYGYTF	TGTGCCACCAGCGGGAGGTTTGGGGGGTTGGTCTATGGCTACACCTTC
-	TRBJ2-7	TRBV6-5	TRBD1	CAISIGQGNTQYF	TGTGCCATATCAATCGGACAGGGAAACACCCAGTACTTC
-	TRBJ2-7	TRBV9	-	CASSVGAGTYEQYF	TGTGCCAGCAGCGTCGGGGCGGGGACCTACGAGCAGTACTTC
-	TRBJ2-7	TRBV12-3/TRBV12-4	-	CASSFGARLEQYF	TGTGCCAGCAGTTTCGGAGCCAGACTCGAGCAGTACTTC
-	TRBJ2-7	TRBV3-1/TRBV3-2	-	CASRQRLGGSYEQYF	TGTGCCAGCAGACAGAGGTTGGGGGGAAGCTACGAGCAGTACTTC
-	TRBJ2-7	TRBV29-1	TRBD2	CSVELAGGPYEQYF	TGCAGCGTTGAATTAGCGGGAGGACCCTACGAGCAGTACTTC
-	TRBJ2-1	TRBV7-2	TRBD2	CASSPFLAGAAEYNEQFF	TGTGCCAGCAGCCCCTTCCTAGCGGGGGCCGCCGAATACAATGAGCAGTTCTTC
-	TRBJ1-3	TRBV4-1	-	CASSQAGRQNSGNTIYF	TGCGCCAGCAGCCAAGCCGGCAGACAGAACTCTGGAAACACCATATATTTT
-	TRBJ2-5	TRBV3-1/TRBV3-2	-	CASSANRGGETQYF	TGTGCCAGCAGCGCAAACAGGGGGGGAGAGACCCAGTACTTC
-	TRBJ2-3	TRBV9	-	CASSVSGGGTDTQYF	TGTGCCAGCAGCGTATCCGGGGGTGGCACAGATACGCAGTATTTT
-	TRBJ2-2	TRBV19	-	CASSEKAGELFF	TGTGCCAGTAGTGAGAAAGCCGGGGAGCTGTTTTTT
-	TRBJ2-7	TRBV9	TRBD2	CASSVGNSGDYEQYF	TGTGCCAGCAGCGTAGGTAATAGCGGGGACTACGAGCAGTACTTC
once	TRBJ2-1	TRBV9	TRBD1	CASSVGTADYNEQFF	TGTGCCAGCAGCGTTGGGACAGCAGATTACAATGAGCAGTTCTTC
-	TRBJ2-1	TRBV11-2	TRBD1	CASSLSTGAAYNEQFF	TGTGCCAGCAGCTTAAGCACAGGGGCGGCCTACAATGAGCAGTTCTTC
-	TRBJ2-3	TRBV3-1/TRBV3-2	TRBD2	CASSPNRLLAGSTDTQYF	TGTGCCAGCAGCCCAAATCGTCTACTAGCGGGATCGACAGATACGCAGTATTTT
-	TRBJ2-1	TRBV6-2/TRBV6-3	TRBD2	CASSYDGRVNEQFF	TGTGCCAGCAGTTACGACGGGAGGGTAAATGAGCAGTTCTTC
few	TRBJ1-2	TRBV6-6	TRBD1	CASSHGGQGAEDGYTF	TGTGCCAGCAGCCACGGGGGACAGGGGGCGGAGGATGGCTACACCTTC